This T cell receptor (beta chain) was found in a study of blood T cell repertoires in COVID-19. This CDR3 is 14 amino acids long. V was trimmed by 5 bases and J by 2 bases, leaving 10 bases between them. In germline, CDR1 is MNHEY, CDR2 SVGAGI. Assay used: immunoSEQ multiplex PCR; TCRdb lists only in-frame clones, some missing. Among about 130,000 clones listed, approximately 83% were seen once. The chain joins TRBV6-5 to TRBJ1-3; TRBD1 might be the D (6 bases). The source material was peripheral blood. The sequence was collected from a woman aged 80 or older with acute or convalescent COVID-19. In DNA, the CDR3 is TGTGCCAGCAGTCAGGGGAAGACTGGAAACACCATATATTTT. Protein product: CASSQGKTGNTIYF.